This T cell receptor beta chain appears in the sequencing data of a study of shared clonotypes between healthy human individuals. Naive CD8 isolation took CD45RO-negative cells positively selected for CCR7 and excluded terminally differentiated effector memory CD45RA+ cells. As regards this clone: The antigen is undetermined. Different DNA sequences within this sample yield the same CDR3.

Study-level points and caveats: As a rule, naive subsets had a larger estimated richness than memory subsets. Blood alone was sampled, and tissue repertoires likely differ.

The CDR3 consists of 13 residues. The germline V gene has CDR1 MNHEY and CDR2 SVGAGI. V lost 0 bases and J lost 4, with 7 bases in between. The authors ran the assay at deep level. Some clones are missing from TCRdb's copy, which holds only in-frame ones; the method was immunoSEQ multiplex PCR. The sample holds around 2,100,000 clones, approximately 94% seen once. V usage is TRBV6-5 and J usage is TRBJ2-7; D is uncertain. The sequencing sample was made of naive CD8+ T cells sorted from blood. The sequence came from a man aged 18-30 years in good health. The CDR3, as DNA: TGTGCCAGCAGTTACTCTGTGAGTTACGAGCAGTACTTC. The encoded protein is CASSYSVSYEQYF.